The next 24 T cell receptor beta chains were all read from a single sample in a study of cytomegalovirus exposure and HLA in healthy donors. Primers: 60 Vbeta forward and 13 Jbeta reverse. Repertoires were generated with immunoSEQ multiplex PCR, while TCRdb's copy carries only in-frame clones and drops some. The repertoire consists of tens of thousands of clones, with just under 70% occurring once and the leading ten covering roughly 2.6%. The source material was PBMCs. The receptors originated from a man aged 45-65 years in good health and CMV-seronegative.

This chain uses TRBV25-1 with TRBJ2-7, with TRBD1 matching over 10 bases. CDR1 MGHDK and CDR2 SYGVNS come from the germline V gene. Trimming at V came to 2 bases and at J to 4 bases, leaving 5 bases not matched to a gene. This CDR3 is built from 15 residues. DNA for the CDR3: TGTGCCAGCAGTGAAAGTGGACAGGGGGAATACGAGCAGTACTTC. Protein sequence: CASSESGQGEYEQYF.

This clone is medium-sized. V is TRBV2 and J is TRBJ1-2; 8 bases are shared with TRBD1. The V gene end was trimmed by 2 bases and the J gene end by 4 bases; junction bases not matched to a gene: 9. The CDR3 runs 16 residues. Germline V gene data show CDR1 as SNHLY and CDR2 as FYNNEI. CDR3 in amino acids: CASSETQGARGYGYTF. In nucleotides, the CDR3 is TGTGCCAGCAGTGAAACTCAGGGGGCGCGGGGCTATGGCTACACCTTC. Filled out from reference TRBV2 and TRBJ1-2, the complete variable domain reads EPEVTQTPSHQVTQMGQEVILRCVPISNHLYFYWYRQILGQKVEFLVSFYNNEISEKSEIFDDQFSVERPDGSNFTLKIRSTKLEDSAMYFCASSETQGARGYGYTFGSGTRLTVV.

The J gene is TRBJ2-1, the V gene TRBV27; 9 positions agree with TRBD2. The V gene's germline CDR1 is MNHEY and CDR2 SMNVEV (reference sequence). With V trimmed by 7 bases and J by 6 bases, 10 bases remained unmatched. The CDR3 sequence is 15 residues long. The CDR3 is CASTALAGLGNEQFF. DNA of the CDR3: TGTGCCAGCACGGCACTAGCGGGTCTTGGCAATGAGCAGTTCTTC.

CDR3 in amino acids: CASSTVRGFETQYF. Written as DNA, the CDR3 is TGTGCCAGCAGTACAGTCAGGGGTTTTGAGACCCAGTACTTC. The chain is built from TRBV6-1 and TRBJ2-5; D possibly corresponds to TRBD1 (6 bases). Germline V CDR1 and CDR2: MNHNS, SASEGT. V lost 5 bases and J 5 bases, leaving 15 bases between the germline ends. CDR3 length equals 14 residues.

The chain has TRBV25-1 and TRBJ2-5; 16 positions match TRBD2. The CDR3 runs to 16 residues. Losses at the gene ends were 6 bases for V and 5 bases for J; bases not matched to a gene: 6. Germline values: CDR1 MGHDK, CDR2 SYGVNS. The CDR3 loop reads CASSAAGLAGGETQYF. CDR3 DNA sequence: TGTGCCAGCAGCGCCGCGGGACTAGCGGGAGGGGAGACCCAGTACTTC.

The chain recombines TRBV7-3 with TRBJ2-5, with D perhaps TRBD2 (6 bases). Trimming removed 2 bases at V and 4 bases at J, with 11 bases between. The CDR3 covers 14 residues. Germline CDR1 and CDR2: SGHTA and FQGTGA. CDR3 sequence (DNA): TGTGCCAGCAGCTTATCGGGGGTGGGAGAGACCCAGTACTTC. This sequence encodes CASSLSGVGETQYF.

The V gene is TRBV2, the J gene TRBJ2-1, with 7 bases lining up with TRBD2. Unmatched junction bases numbered 9, after V lost 6 bases and J lost 7 bases. CDR3 size: 14 residues. Germline CDR1 is SNHLY and CDR2 is FYNNEI. The CDR3, as DNA: TGTGCCAGCAGCGCAGTCCGGACTAGTAATGAGCAGTTCTTC. This translates into CASSAVRTSNEQFF.

V and J are TRBV6-5 and TRBJ1-4, with unresolved D. This CDR3 comprises 13 residues. V gave up 6 bases and J gave up 5 bases, with 10 bases separating them. Germline V CDR1 and CDR2: MNHEY, SVGAGI. CDR3 amino acids: CASSPGVNEKLFF. The CDR3 DNA follows: TGTGCCAGCAGCCCCGGGGTGAATGAAAAACTGTTTTTT.

The chain couples TRBV30 to TRBJ1-4; maybe TRBD1 (6 bases). The germline V gene has CDR1 GTSNPN and CDR2 SVGIG (reference sequence). The CDR3 is 14 residues long. V shed 1 base and J shed 7 bases, with 13 bases lying between them. CDR3 nucleotide sequence: TGTGCCTGGAGTGACAGGGTTATAGGTGAAAAACTGTTTTTT. Protein: CAWSDRVIGEKLFF.

Only a few counts were recorded for this clone. The rearrangement uses TRBV4-3 and TRBJ2-7; TRBD2 matches 8 bases. The J segment lost 2 bases and the V segment lost 0 bases, leaving 3 bases of the junction unmatched. This CDR3 spans 15 amino acids. CDR1 is LGHNA and CDR2 is YSLEER in the germline V gene. The CDR3, as DNA: TGCGCCAGCAGCCAAGATTGGCGGGGGGCCTACGAGCAGTACTTC. Amino acid sequence: CASSQDWRGAYEQYF.

This clone was observed once. V gene TRBV7-2 combines with J gene TRBJ2-3; the D is unclear. This CDR3 comprises 14 residues. Germline assignment: CDR1 SGHTA and CDR2 FQGNSA. V was pared by 0 bases and J by 0 bases, with 4 bases between. This CDR3 is CASSLASSTDTQYF. The DNA of the CDR3 is TGTGCCAGCAGCTTAGCTAGCAGCACAGATACGCAGTATTTT.

In its sample, this clone was seen a few times. The V gene is TRBV7-2, the J gene TRBJ2-4; D remains ambiguous. This CDR3 contains 16 residues. Per the germline V gene, CDR1 is SGHTA and CDR2 is FQGNSA. Between the trimmed V and J ends, which lost 0 bases and 9 bases, there was a span of 18 bases. CDR3 loop: CASSLAHSSRAGIQYF. CDR3 nucleotides: TGTGCCAGCAGCTTAGCCCACTCTTCCCGCGCTGGCATTCAGTACTTC.

The chain couples TRBV5-1 to TRBJ1-4, with TRBD1 matching over 12 bases. The CDR3 covers 18 residues. V was pared by 4 bases and J by 7 bases, with 14 bases of the junction left unmatched. The V gene's germline CDR1 is SGHRS and CDR2 YFSETQ. CDR3 bases: TGCGCCAGCAGCCCACACCGGGACAGGGGGCGAGCGGGTGAAAAACTGTTTTTT. Its protein is CASSPHRDRGRAGEKLFF.

The rearrangement uses TRBV6-5 and TRBJ1-4; D may be TRBD1 (6 bases). The V end lost 1 base, the J end lost 7 bases, and 13 bases lay between the germline ends. Germline V gene lookup returns CDR1 MNHEY and CDR2 SVGAGI. The CDR3 covers 15 residues. The DNA of the CDR3 is TGTGCCAGCAGTTACTTCCCGGGACAAGGTGAAAAACTGTTTTTT. Amino acid sequence: CASSYFPGQGEKLFF.

V and J are TRBV5-1 and TRBJ2-1; TRBD2 is a possible D gene (5 bases). Germline CDR1 reads SGHRS; CDR2 reads YFSETQ. The V end was cut by 1 base, the J end by 8 bases, with 10 bases between. There are 13 residues in the CDR3. The CDR3 region is CASSLRLADEQFF. The CDR3 DNA is TGCGCCAGCAGCTTGAGGCTAGCCGATGAGCAGTTCTTC. Together with reference TRBV5-1 and TRBJ2-1, the CDR3 gives the full variable domain: KAGVTQTPRYLIKTRGQQVTLSCSPISGHRSVSWYQQTPGQGLQFLFEYFSETQRNKGNFPGRFSGRQFSNSRSEMNVSTLELGDSALYLCASSLRLADEQFFGPGTRLTVL.

This clone occurred a few times. V and J are TRBV28 and TRBJ1-3; 12 positions agree with TRBD1. Germline CDR1 and CDR2: MDHEN and SYDVKM. J lost 1 base, V lost 4 bases, and 8 bases had no gene match. This CDR3 is built from 18 residues. The CDR3 DNA is TGTGCCAGCAGTTCCCCGGGACAGGGGGCGCCGTCTGGAAACACCATATATTTT. Translated: CASSSPGQGAPSGNTIYF.

This sequence joins TRBV27 and TRBJ2-2; D possibly corresponds to TRBD1 (5 bases). The CDR3 runs to 15 residues. The germline V gene encodes CDR1 MNHEY and CDR2 SMNVEV (reference sequence). Trimming cost V 4 bases and J 2 bases, with 11 bases left between them. CDR3 protein: CASSWSRVNTGELFF. The CDR3 DNA reads as TGTGCCAGCAGTTGGAGCAGGGTAAACACCGGGGAGCTGTTTTTT.

This clone appeared a few times. This chain links TRBV11-2 with TRBJ2-2, with 9 bases fitting TRBD1. Unmatched junction bases numbered 8, after V lost 4 bases and J lost 5 bases. This CDR3 comprises 16 residues. Germline CDR1 and CDR2: SGHAT and FQNNGV. CDR3 coding DNA: TGTGCCAGCAGCTCACAGGGGGCTGTAGGAACCGGGGAGCTGTTTTTT. It yields the protein CASSSQGAVGTGELFF. Together with reference TRBV11-2 and TRBJ2-2, the CDR3 gives the full variable domain: EAGVAQSPRYKIIEKRQSVAFWCNPISGHATLYWYQQILGQGPKLLIQFQNNGVVDDSQLPKDRFSAERLKGVDSTLKIQPAKLEDSAVYLCASSSQGAVGTGELFFGEGSRLTVL.

The chain combines TRBV11-3 with TRBJ1-1, with 9 bases identical to TRBD1. This CDR3 has 16 amino acids. The junction had 16 bases not matched to a gene; V was cut back by 7 bases and J by 7 bases. Germline loops: CDR1 SGHNT, CDR2 YENEEA. The CDR3 DNA follows: TGTGCCAGCAATGCCGGACAGGGGAGCGCGGGGAGTGAAGCTTTCTTT. This codes for CASNAGQGSAGSEAFF. The complete variable domain, with remaining parts taken from reference TRBV11-3 and TRBJ1-1, reads EAGVVQSPRYKIIEKKQPVAFWCNPISGHNTLYWYLQNLGQGPELLIRYENEEAVDDSQLPKDRFSAERLKGVDSTLKIQPAELGDSAVYLCASNAGQGSAGSEAFFGQGTRLTVV.

The J gene is TRBJ2-5, the V gene TRBV5-1, with TRBD1 as a possible D gene (6 bases). V was cut by 0 bases and J by 4 bases, with 10 bases left in between. The length of the CDR3 is 14 residues. Germline V gives CDR1 SGHRS, CDR2 YFSETQ. The CDR3 DNA is TGCGCCAGCAGCTTGGGACAGGCGGGAGAGACCCAGTACTTC. It encodes CASSLGQAGETQYF.

The chain couples TRBV18 to TRBJ1-4, with 9 bases lining up with TRBD1. Germline lookup yields CDR1 KGHSH and CDR2 LQKENI. V lost 1 base, J lost 8 bases, and 2 bases stayed unmatched. This CDR3 has 14 residues. The DNA for the CDR3 is TGTGCCAGCTCACCACAACAGGGGGCCGAAAAACTGTTTTTT. It is translated as CASSPQQGAEKLFF.

CDR3 sequence: CASNRGLREKLFF. Written as DNA, the CDR3 is TGTGCCAGCAACAGGGGGCTTCGGGAAAAACTGTTTTTT. This chain connects TRBV25-1 to TRBJ1-4; 9 bases agree with TRBD1. Germline CDR1 reads MGHDK; CDR2 reads SYGVNS. V lost 7 bases, J lost 8 bases, and 5 bases stayed unmatched. The CDR3 contains 13 residues.

The chain employs TRBV10-3 and TRBJ2-1; possible D gene TRBD1, 6 bases. Trimming cost V 0 bases and J 7 bases, with 19 bases left between them. Germline values: CDR1 ENHRY, CDR2 SYGVKD. The CDR3 consists of 17 residues. The CDR3 nucleotides read TGTGCCATCAGTGAGTCGATGGGTACAGGGCCTAGGAATGAGCAGTTCTTC. It translates to CAISESMGTGPRNEQFF.

About this clone itself: Here the CDR3 omits its conserved ending phenylalanine or tryptophan, so a read error is the likely source. V usage is TRBV2 and J usage is TRBJ1-2; 10 bases align to TRBD1. The length of the CDR3 is 14 residues. With V trimmed by 5 bases and J by 2 bases, 2 bases remained unmatched. Looked up from germline, CDR1 is SNHLY and CDR2 is FYNNEI. This chain's CDR3 is CASSWTGGNYGYTV. The CDR3 DNA is TGTGCCAGCAGTTGGACAGGGGGAAACTATGGCTACACCGTC.